This TCR beta chain is drawn from a study of Graves' ophthalmopathy and Graves' hyperthyroidism. V gave up 1 base and J gave up 3 bases, with 12 bases separating them. This CDR3 spans 15 amino acids. CDR3 regions of TCR beta were amplified from RNA transcripts. First-round RT-PCR relied on HTBI primers, and a second-round multiplex PCR came next. MiXCR was run by TCRdb on the multiplex PCR reads, yielding one entry per CDR3 protein. Here the sample spans about 740,000 distinct CDR3 sequences, roughly two fifths being singletons. Each donor who had ophthalmopathy showed moderate-to-severe activity, a CAS of ≥3, a NOSPECS of ≥4, and a duration under 3 months.

J is TRBJ1-1 and V is TRBV12-3 or TRBV12-4; unclear D gene. The sample was peripheral blood. This receptor was obtained from an adult man with Graves' ophthalmopathy. The CDR3 loop reads CASSLGGPLDTEAFF. The CDR3 DNA is TGTGCCAGCAGTTTAGGAGGGCCGTTGGACACTGAAGCTTTCTTT.